Listed here is a single TCR beta chain. Everyone who donated was a healthy bone marrow donor. V lost 3 bases, J lost 4 bases, and 6 bases lay in between. Germline CDR1 is SNHLY and CDR2 is FYNNEI. This CDR3 spans 12 amino acids. This entry belongs to a study of cytomegalovirus exposure and HLA in healthy donors. A multiplex PCR was run with 60 Vbeta primers and 13 Jbeta primers. Repertoires were generated with immunoSEQ multiplex PCR, while TCRdb's copy carries only in-frame clones and drops some. Among about 100,000 clones listed, 76% were seen once. The specimen sequenced was PBMCs. This TCR was sampled from a woman aged 60 to 75 in good health and CMV-seropositive. The V and J genes are TRBV2 and TRBJ1-1; the D is unclear. The CDR3 here is CASSETGTEAFF. In DNA, the CDR3 is TGTGCCAGCAGTGAGACGGGCACTGAAGCTTTCTTT.